These T cell receptor beta chains were read from a single sample in a study of patients and donors after allogeneic stem cell transplantation. In TCRdb, the RT-PCR reads were re-called with MiXCR into one record per CDR3 protein. The data show roughly 200,000 distinct CDR3 sequences, less than 45% seen once. Sample: blood, either unsorted or a sorted T cell fraction (not recorded which). The receptors stem from a human donor who was either an allogeneic HSCT recipient or a stem cell or donor lymphocyte infusion donor (not recorded which). It is not recorded whose cells these are; they may come from a transplant donor. Both conserved end residues are part of each CDR3. Each record gives: J gene, clone size, V gene, CDR3 length, D gene, CDR3 protein, CDR3 DNA. A D gene is named only where the DNA matches it firmly. Rows may omit the clone size; those that give it use once, few, many or a size class.

>TRBJ2-7|few|TRBV11-3|14|TRBD2
CASSLAAGGYEQYF
TGTGCCAGCAGCTTAGCAGCGGGAGGATACGAGCAGTACTTC
>TRBJ1-1|.|TRBV7-9|15|TRBD1
CASSVRQGLNTEAFF
TGTGCCAGCAGCGTAAGACAGGGCCTGAACACTGAAGCTTTCTTT
>TRBJ1-6|.|TRBV28|11|.
CASGVPSPLHF
TGTGCCAGCGGGGTACCTTCACCCCTCCACTTT
>TRBJ1-1|few|TRBV29-1|12|.
CSVPTVNTEAFF
TGCAGCGTTCCTACGGTGAACACTGAAGCTTTCTTT
>TRBJ1-1|many|TRBV12-3/TRBV12-4|13|.
CASSLGPNTEAFF
TGTGCCAGCAGTTTAGGGCCGAACACTGAAGCTTTCTTT
>TRBJ1-1|.|TRBV12-3/TRBV12-4|13|.
CASSLLQNTEAFF
TGTGCCAGCAGTTTACTACAGAACACTGAAGCTTTCTTT
>TRBJ1-1|.|TRBV6-2/TRBV6-3|15|TRBD1
CASSYLGQGSAEAFF
TGTGCCAGCAGTTACCTGGGACAGGGGTCGGCTGAAGCTTTCTTT
>TRBJ1-5|.|TRBV2|14|.
CASSELSGTQPQHF
TGTGCCAGCAGTGAATTAAGCGGGACTCAGCCCCAGCATTTT
>TRBJ1-2|.|TRBV4-2|15|.
CASSQSIGVLDGYTF
TGTGCCAGCAGCCAATCTATAGGGGTCCTGGATGGCTACACCTTC
>TRBJ1-2|.|TRBV28|15|TRBD1
CASSLPDRGDYGYTF
TGTGCCAGCAGTCTACCAGACAGGGGGGACTATGGCTACACCTTC
>TRBJ2-2|few|TRBV4-1|17|.
CASNPLTSSANTGELFF
TGCGCCAGCAACCCCCTCACTAGCTCCGCGAACACCGGGGAGCTGTTTTTT
>TRBJ1-2|.|TRBV29-1|12|.
CSVGQSQYGYTF
TGCAGCGTTGGCCAGTCCCAGTATGGCTACACCTTC
>TRBJ2-2|.|TRBV25-1|17|TRBD1
CASSDLVRTGGTGELFF
TGTGCCAGCAGTGATCTCGTTAGGACAGGGGGGACCGGGGAGCTGTTTTTT
>TRBJ1-1|few|TRBV3-1|13|.
CASSQRPTYKAFF
TGTGCCAGCAGCCAACGCCCGACGTATAAAGCTTTCTTT
>TRBJ1-4|.|TRBV12-3/TRBV12-4|14|.
CASSFGQRGEKLFF
TGTGCCAGCAGTTTCGGACAGCGGGGTGAAAAACTGTTTTTT
>TRBJ1-1|.|TRBV15|15|TRBD1
CATSSRQGLVTEAFF
TGTGCCACCAGCAGTCGACAGGGCTTGGTCACTGAAGCTTTCTTT
>TRBJ2-1|.|TRBV20-1|13|.
CSARASGHGEQFF
TGCAGTGCTAGAGCCAGCGGTCACGGTGAGCAGTTCTTC
>TRBJ1-4|.|TRBV6-6|13|TRBD1
CATRDRGHEKLFF
TGTGCCACTCGGGACAGGGGGCATGAAAAACTGTTTTTT
>TRBJ2-3|.|TRBV7-9|15|.
CASSFFTLDTDTQYF
TGTGCCAGCAGCTTTTTTACGCTTGACACAGATACGCAGTATTTT
>TRBJ1-3|.|TRBV4-2|15|.
CASSQADYSGNTIYF
TGTGCCAGCAGCCAAGCGGACTACTCTGGAAACACCATATATTTT
>TRBJ2-5|few|TRBV5-1|15|TRBD1
CASSPSETGVETQYF
TGCGCCAGCAGTCCCTCCGAGACAGGGGTAGAGACCCAGTACTTC
>TRBJ2-3|.|TRBV5-8|16|TRBD2
CASSLGPSGRSDTQYF
TGTGCCAGCAGCTTGGGCCCTAGCGGGAGGTCAGATACGCAGTATTTT
>TRBJ2-7|once|TRBV7-9|13|.
CASSSDSNYEQYF
TGTGCCAGCAGCTCGGACAGTAACTACGAGCAGTACTTC
>TRBJ1-5|few|TRBV7-8|12|.
CASSSNNQPQHF
TGTGCCAGCAGCTCGAACAATCAGCCCCAGCATTTT